These 5 T cell receptor beta chains were sequenced from one sample in a study of identifying expanded T cells in peripheral blood. TCRdb keeps only in-frame clones here, not all; method: immunoSEQ multiplex PCR. This table has tens of thousands of clones, 84% appearing once. Sequencing used blood. Every receptor here comes from a person aged 18 to 75 in good health.

The chain joins TRBV7-2 to TRBJ2-2, with a tentative D call TRBD2 (6 bases). V was cut by 5 bases and J by 3 bases, with 16 bases left in between. The CDR3 contains 16 residues. The germline V gene has CDR1 SGHTA and CDR2 FQGNSA. The CDR3 sequence is CASSPRAGSYTGELFF. CDR3 sequence (DNA): TGTGCCAGCAGCCCCCGCGCCGGGAGCTACACCGGGGAGCTGTTTTTT. The full variable domain, completed using reference TRBV7-2 and TRBJ2-2, is GAGVSQSPSNKVTEKGKDVELRCDPISGHTALYWYRQSLGQGLEFLIYFQGNSAPDKSGLPSDRFSAERTGGSVSTLTIQRTQQEDSAVYLCASSPRAGSYTGELFFGEGSRLTVL.

The gene calls are TRBV5-6 and TRBJ2-1; D not resolved. CDR1 is SGHDT, CDR2 YYEEEE, per germline. The CDR3 runs 15 residues. With 4 bases removed from V and 3 bases from J, the gap between germline ends came to 14 bases. The CDR3 here is CASSNGPGHYNEQFF. The CDR3 DNA sequence: TGTGCCAGCAGCAACGGACCCGGGCACTACAATGAGCAGTTCTTC.

This chain connects TRBV28 to TRBJ2-5; TRBD1 matches at 9 bases. The CDR3 extends over 17 amino acids. From germline, CDR1 is MDHEN and CDR2 SYDVKM. V shed 2 bases and J 5 bases; nucleotides not matched to a gene: 12. The CDR3 reads CASSLIISDRGGETQYF. The CDR3 DNA reads as TGTGCCAGCAGTTTAATCATCTCGGACAGGGGCGGGGAGACCCAGTACTTC.

V gene TRBV2 combines with J gene TRBJ2-5; no firm D call. The J call is doubtful: the DNA matches TRBJ2-7 better. CDR1 and CDR2 from the germline V gene are SNHLY and FYNNEI. This CDR3 is built from 14 residues. The chain's CDR3 is CASSVALGNYEQYF. The CDR3 DNA follows: TGTGCCAGCAGTGTAGCTTTGGGGAACTACGAGCAGTACTTC.

The chain has TRBV4-1 and TRBJ2-5; 8 positions match TRBD2. The trim removed 4 bases at V and 9 bases at J, leaving 13 bases unmatched. The CDR3 loop spans 15 amino acids. Per germline, CDR1 MGHRA and CDR2 YSYEKL. CDR3 DNA: TGCGCCAGCAGCCCCGGGGGGGCCCGGGGTGGGGCCCAGTACTTC. Its protein is CASSPGGARGGAQYF.